Reported below is one T cell receptor (beta chain). This sample includes further DNA sequences coding for the same CDR3. This sample was taken from a study of shared clonotypes between healthy human individuals. V was shortened by 3 bases and J by 0 bases, with 2 bases between the two germline ends. Germline V gene sequence: CDR1 LNHDA, CDR2 SQIVND (reference sequence). The CDR3 has 12 amino acids. Sequencing used immunoSEQ multiplex PCR; TCRdb keeps in-frame clones, though not all of them. In the table there are about 480,000 clones, 75% to 80% of which are singletons. Sequenced: PBMCs. V is TRBV19 and J is TRBJ1-1; D is ambiguous. This TCR was sampled from a woman aged 40 to 49 in good health. Some clones in this sample may be carry-over from other donors' samples. The CDR3 spells CASSIVNTEAFF. CDR3 in DNA: TGTGCCAGTAGTATTGTGAACACTGAAGCTTTCTTT.